What follows are 29 T cell receptor beta chains derived from one specimen sequenced in a study of low-dose radiotherapy and immunotherapy resistance in tumors. Primers used for first-strand cDNA, a TRAV- and TRBV-specific set, covered both alpha and beta chains. The PCR that amplified TCRs ran for approximately 20 cycles, relying on a constant-region primer and a V-primer adapter. TCRdb processed the reads anew with MiXCR; each CDR3 protein has one entry. The sample includes 5,000 to 7,500 distinct CDR3 sequences, roughly 80% of them seen just once. Receptors originate from a human donor with advanced metastatic prostate, ovarian, gallbladder or colorectal cancer (not recorded which). This table probably holds off-target reads from a library built for another chain.

This clonotype was seen a handful of times. The germline gene is not matched at one end of the junction; a read error may be the cause. The chain is built from TRBV2 and TRBJ1-5; a weak D match, TRBD1 (5 bases). Germline V lookup: CDR1 SNHLY, CDR2 FYNNEI. The CDR3 is made up of 15 amino acids. The chain's CDR3 is CASREADSLNQPQHF. Written as DNA, the CDR3 is TGTGCCAGCAGGGAAGCTGACAGCCTCAATCAGCCCCAGCATTTT.

The V and J genes are TRBV20-1 and TRBJ2-3, with a tentative D call TRBD1 (6 bases). Trimming removed 8 bases from V and 6 bases from J, with 12 bases in between. CDR3 length: 11 amino acids. Germline V CDR1 and CDR2: DFQATT, SNEGSKA (reference sequence). This CDR3 is CSTGYSDTQYF. DNA of the CDR3: TGCAGTACAGGGTATTCTGATACGCAGTATTTT.

The gene calls are TRBV20-1 and TRBJ2-2; no clear D gene. Trimming shortened V by 0 bases and J by 5 bases, and 7 bases separated the two germline ends. The CDR3 has 13 amino acids. Germline values: CDR1 DFQATT, CDR2 SNEGSKA (reference sequence). The CDR3 loop reads CSAREAGTGELFF. The CDR3 region has the DNA TGCAGTGCTAGAGAGGCCGGGACCGGGGAGCTGTTTTTT.

This clonotype showed up just a few times. CDR3 residues: CASSFSGAPGGYGYTF. CDR3 coding DNA: TGTGCCAGCAGTTTCTCAGGGGCGCCCGGTGGCTATGGCTACACCTTC. V is TRBV12-3 or TRBV12-4 and J is TRBJ1-2; D possibly corresponds to TRBD1 (6 bases). The V and J ends lost 3 bases and 4 bases respectively, with 18 bases between them. There are 16 residues in the CDR3.

The chain links TRBV6-2 or TRBV6-3 to TRBJ1-5, with D possibly being TRBD1 (6 bases). The CDR3 runs 14 residues. CDR1 and CDR2 (germline): MNHEY, SVGEGT. Trimming took 6 bases from V and 5 from J, leaving 14 bases between them. The CDR3 DNA sequence: TGTGCCAGCAGGAGGGGGGGGAGAGATCAGCCCCAGCATTTT. The encoded protein is CASRRGGRDQPQHF.

V gene TRBV6-6 combines with J gene TRBJ1-4; D is unclear. Germline CDR1 and CDR2: MNHNY and SVGAGI (reference sequence). The CDR3 length is 10 residues. V was pared by 5 bases and J by 14 bases, with 9 bases between. CDR3 sequence (DNA): TGTGCCAGCAGTGACCAGTCCCTGTTTTTT. As protein: CASSDQSLFF.

This clonotype was picked up a small number of times. J is TRBJ2-5 and V is TRBV5-5; 7 bases map to TRBD2. The CDR3 has 15 amino acids. J was trimmed by 5 bases and V by 4 bases; bases with no gene match: 11. From germline, CDR1 is SGHKS and CDR2 YYEKEE (reference sequence). CDR3 loop: CASSPRRTSAETQYF. The CDR3 DNA reads TGTGCCAGCAGCCCCCGACGGACTAGTGCGGAGACCCAGTACTTC. The full variable domain, with the rest looked up from reference TRBV5-5 and TRBJ2-5, is DAGVTQSPTHLIKTRGQQVTLRCSPISGHKSVSWYQQVLGQGPQFIFQYYEKEERGRGNFPDRFSARQFPNYSSELNVNALLLGDSALYLCASSPRRTSAETQYFGPGTRLLVL.

This sequence joins TRBV6-2 or TRBV6-3 and TRBJ2-5, with TRBD1 as a possible D gene (6 bases). The germline gives CDR1 MNHEY, CDR2 SVGEGT. CDR3 size: 13 residues. Trimming removed 6 bases at V and 5 bases at J, with 13 bases between. Written as DNA, the CDR3 is TGTGCCAGCAGAACCTCAGGGGCGGAGACCCAGTACTTC. This sequence encodes CASRTSGAETQYF.

The CDR3: CSAPAGGSYTEAFF. The CDR3 nucleotides read TGCAGCGCCCCGGCAGGGGGCAGTTACACTGAAGCTTTCTTT. The genes are TRBV29-1 and TRBJ1-1, with 8 bases fitting TRBD1. The ends lost 7 bases at V and 3 bases at J; junction bases unmatched: 10. CDR3 size: 14 residues. Germline CDR1 is SQVTM and CDR2 is ANQGSEA.

The rearrangement uses TRBV6-1 and TRBJ2-1, with 16 bases fitting TRBD2. The CDR3 contains 17 residues. CDR1 is MNHNS, CDR2 SASEGT, per germline. Trimming cost V 5 bases and J 7 bases; bases outside gene matches: 8. The CDR3 spells CASSLGTSGRAGNEQFF. The CDR3 DNA sequence: TGTGCCAGCAGTCTTGGGACTAGCGGGAGGGCCGGTAATGAGCAGTTCTTC.

With respect to this clonotype: One end of the junction varies from germline; a read error may be responsible. This sequence joins TRBV29-1 and TRBJ2-5, with TRBD2 matching 11 bases. Germline V gene sequence: CDR1 SQVTM, CDR2 ANQGSEA. This CDR3 has 15 amino acids. CDR3 sequence: CSVVPTSGDQETQYF. In nucleotides, the CDR3 is TGCAGCGTTGTCCCGACTAGCGGGGACCAGGAGACCCAGTACTTC.

The genes are TRBV7-2 and TRBJ2-2; D not certain. This CDR3 spans 16 amino acids. Per germline, CDR1 SGHTA and CDR2 FQGNSA. Trimming stripped 5 bases from V and 2 bases from J, with 15 bases between. The DNA of the CDR3 is TGTGCCAGCAGCCAAAGTCCACAGACTAACACCGGGGAGCTGTTTTTT. Residues: CASSQSPQTNTGELFF.

The gene calls are TRBV7-2 and TRBJ2-5, with D possibly TRBD2 on 5 matching bases. CDR1 and CDR2 from the germline V gene are SGHTA and FQGNSA. V gave up 8 bases and J gave up 2 bases, with 12 bases separating them. CDR3 length: 13 residues. Here the CDR3 DNA reads TGTGCCAGCGGGAGCTATCATCAAGAGACCCAGTACTTC. As protein: CASGSYHQETQYF.

In this sample, this clonotype turned up a few times. This chain uses TRBV28 with TRBJ2-1, with D unclear. Deletions cut 2 bases from V and 0 bases from J, with 11 bases between. The CDR3 totals 16 residues. Germline CDR1 reads MDHEN; CDR2 reads SYDVKM. The CDR3 region has the DNA TGTGCCAGCAGTTTAGCTGGGGTCAGCTCCTACAATGAGCAGTTCTTC. Translating it yields CASSLAGVSSYNEQFF.

The CDR3 sequence: CASTTRTGANYGYTF. CDR3 nucleotides: TGTGCCAGCACCACACGGACAGGGGCGAACTATGGCTACACCTTC. The chain is built from TRBV7-2 and TRBJ1-2, with 9 bases aligning to TRBD1. Germline values: CDR1 SGHTA, CDR2 FQGNSA. CDR3 length: 15 residues. Unmatched junction bases numbered 8, after V lost 7 bases and J lost 2 bases. The full variable domain, in which reference TRBV7-2 and TRBJ1-2 provide the parts outside the CDR3, is GAGVSQSPSNKVTEKGKDVELRCDPISGHTALYWYRQSLGQGLEFLIYFQGNSAPDKSGLPSDRFSAERTGGSVSTLTIQRTQQEDSAVYLCASTTRTGANYGYTFGSGTRLTVV.

In its sample, this clonotype was seen a few times. The V call is TRBV29-1, the J call TRBJ2-1, with 9 bases lining up with TRBD2. The germline gives CDR1 SQVTM, CDR2 ANQGSEA. The CDR3 extends over 17 amino acids. V was clipped by 0 bases and J by 6 bases; unmatched bases: 12. CDR3 coding DNA: TGCAGCGTTGAAGATGGGGTAGCGGGAGTTCATGGCAATGAGCAGTTCTTC. Translation gives CSVEDGVAGVHGNEQFF.

V gene TRBV29-1 combines with J gene TRBJ2-5, with D unclear. V was shortened by 3 bases and J by 1 base, with 6 bases between the two germline ends. CDR3 length equals 12 residues. Germline V lookup: CDR1 SQVTM, CDR2 ANQGSEA. CDR3 protein: CSVERSQETQYF. For the CDR3, the DNA is TGCAGCGTTGAGCGGAGCCAAGAGACCCAGTACTTC.

The chain carries TRBV29-1 and TRBJ2-5; 12 nucleotides match TRBD1. This CDR3 region has 16 residues. Germline CDR1 reads SQVTM; CDR2 reads ANQGSEA. The V gene end was trimmed by 6 bases and the J gene end by 1 base; junction bases not matched to a gene: 9. CDR3 coding DNA: TGCAGCGTCGACGGGACAGGGGGCTTGTTCCAAGAGACCCAGTACTTC. Encoded protein: CSVDGTGGLFQETQYF.

Here the CDR3 reads CASRPGGTYNEQFF. For the CDR3, the DNA is TGTGCCAGCAGACCAGGGGGCACCTACAATGAGCAGTTCTTC. The rearrangement links TRBV28 to TRBJ2-1; 8 bases fit TRBD1. V dropped 6 bases and J dropped 2; count of bases not matched to a gene: 3. CDR1 is MDHEN, CDR2 SYDVKM, per germline. The CDR3 contains 14 residues.

V and J are TRBV28 and TRBJ2-7; 7 nucleotides agree with TRBD2. The CDR3 is 15 residues long. With V trimmed by 6 bases and J by 2 bases, 10 bases remained unmatched. Germline CDR1 is MDHEN and CDR2 is SYDVKM. The CDR3: CASRPMRELPYEQYF. CDR3 nucleotides: TGTGCCAGCAGACCCATGCGGGAGTTGCCCTACGAGCAGTACTTC.

This chain links TRBV5-1 with TRBJ2-1; 9 bases match TRBD2. V lost 2 bases, J lost 15 bases, and 9 bases stayed unmatched. The CDR3 length is 13 residues. CDR1 is SGHRS and CDR2 is YFSETQ in the germline V gene. This chain's CDR3 is CASSFTAGGSVFF. The CDR3 nucleotides are TGCGCCAGCAGCTTTACAGCGGGAGGTAGCGTGTTCTTC.

This clonotype is a singleton in its sample. The gene calls are TRBV2 and TRBJ1-6; D unresolved. Germline values: CDR1 SNHLY, CDR2 FYNNEI. CDR3 size: 13 residues. Between the trimmed V and J ends, which lost 6 bases and 7 bases, there was a span of 10 bases. The CDR3 DNA sequence: TGTGCCAGCAGCTCCGTTCAGAATTCACCCCTCCACTTT. Encoded protein: CASSSVQNSPLHF. The variable domain in full, with the rest retrieved from reference TRBV2 and TRBJ1-6, is EPEVTQTPSHQVTQMGQEVILRCVPISNHLYFYWYRQILGQKVEFLVSFYNNEISEKSEIFDDQFSVERPDGSNFTLKIRSTKLEDSAMYFCASSSVQNSPLHFGNGTRLTVT.

V and J are TRBV28 and TRBJ2-5; TRBD2 aligns across 7 bases. The CDR3 totals 15 residues. V lost 6 bases, J lost 6 bases, and 13 bases stayed unmatched. Germline V gene lookup returns CDR1 MDHEN and CDR2 SYDVKM. CDR3 sequence: CASRTPRGSRQTQYF. The CDR3 bases are TGTGCCAGCAGGACCCCTCGCGGGAGTCGACAGACCCAGTACTTC.

V gene TRBV28 combines with J gene TRBJ2-1, with 9 bases identical to TRBD2. The V and J ends lost 4 bases and 6 bases, in that order; junction bases with no gene match: 13. Germline V gene data show CDR1 as MDHEN and CDR2 as SYDVKM. The CDR3 is made up of 17 amino acids. This CDR3 reads CASSSVGSGRRGNEQFF. The CDR3 coding sequence is TGTGCCAGCAGTTCAGTCGGTAGCGGGAGACGTGGCAATGAGCAGTTCTTC. The full variable domain, rest sourced from reference TRBV28 and TRBJ2-1, is DVKVTQSSRYLVKRTGEKVFLECVQDMDHENMFWYRQDPGLGLRLIYFSYDVKMKEKGDIPEGYSVSREKKERFSLILESASTNQTSMYLCASSSVGSGRRGNEQFFGPGTRLTVL.

This clonotype has just a few counts. CDR3 sequence reads: CASSVWGLKETQYF. The CDR3 nucleotides are TGTGCCAGCAGTGTTTGGGGACTTAAAGAGACCCAGTACTTC. The rearrangement links TRBV2 to TRBJ2-5; tentative D call: TRBD2 (6 bases). The CDR3 has 14 amino acids. V lost 4 bases, J lost 3 bases, and 12 bases lay in between. CDR1 SNHLY and CDR2 FYNNEI come from the germline V gene.

This chain joins TRBV11-2 and TRBJ2-3, with D hard to call. Per the germline V gene, CDR1 is SGHAT and CDR2 is FQNNGV. This CDR3 is built from 14 residues. Between the trimmed V and J ends, which lost 0 bases and 0 bases, there was a span of 4 bases. The CDR3 nucleotides read TGTGCCAGCAGCTTAGATCTGAGCACAGATACGCAGTATTTT. Translation: CASSLDLSTDTQYF.

The V call is TRBV12-3 or TRBV12-4, the J call TRBJ2-7; no firm D call. V was pared by 3 bases and J by 0 bases, with 12 bases between. The CDR3 has 15 residues. The CDR3 DNA reads TGTGCCAGCAGTTTGGTGCAGGCCAGCTCCTACGAGCAGTACTTC. It codes for CASSLVQASSYEQYF.

The CDR3 loop reads CASSLLASGFGANVLTF. CDR3 nucleotides: TGTGCCAGCAGCTTGCTCGCTAGCGGCTTTGGGGCCAACGTCCTGACTTTC. The chain is built from TRBV5-6 and TRBJ2-6, with 7 bases lining up with TRBD2. The length of the CDR3 is 17 residues. The V and J ends lost 1 base and 3 bases, in that order; junction bases with no gene match: 7. Germline CDR1 SGHDT, CDR2 YYEEEE.

The chain uses TRBV7-9 and TRBJ2-3; D remains unclear. The CDR3 spans 14 residues. With 3 bases removed from V and 4 bases from J, the gap between germline ends came to 11 bases. Germline CDR1 reads SEHNR; CDR2 reads FQNEAQ (reference sequence). The CDR3 DNA is TGTGCCAGCAGCTTTACTGGGCCGCCAGATACGCAGTATTTT. Its translation: CASSFTGPPDTQYF.